The present entry profiles one T cell receptor (beta chain) with its context. The antigen is undetermined. The sample comes from a study of T cell responses to AZD1222 COVID-19 vaccine. Broader study findings: Sampling that yielded the repertoires occurred only after the peak T cell response.

The repertoire was sequenced with immunoSEQ multiplex PCR; TCRdb's copy has only in-frame clones and lacks some. The sample includes around 96,000 clones, roughly 84% of them seen just once. The CDR3 loop spans 17 amino acids. Germline V gives CDR1 SNHLY, CDR2 FYNNEI. V was trimmed by 4 bases and J by 14 bases, leaving 32 bases between them. The source is an adult who received the AZD1222 COVID-19 vaccine. The chain has TRBV2 and TRBJ1-2; TRBD1 might be the D (6 bases). Sequenced material: peripheral blood, taken 28 days after the second AZD1222 dose. This CDR3 is CASSVGGWVPKDSMPTF. The CDR3 DNA follows: TGTGCCAGCAGTGTGGGGGGGTGGGTACCCAAGGACAGCATGCCTACCTTC.